A selection of T cell receptor beta chains follows, all from one sample in a study of CD8 T cells in ankylosing spondylitis. Via MiXCR, TCRdb re-called the 5' RACE reads, giving one row per CDR3 protein. Seen here are fewer than 500,000 distinct CDR3 sequences, 25% to 30% observed once, and the top ten hold approximately 1%. Sequencing input: blood, either unsorted or a sorted T cell fraction (not recorded which). These receptors were taken from a male donor with ankylosing spondylitis. The CDR3 runs from the conserved cysteine through the conserved F or W. Rows give clone size only sometimes, using once, few, many, or a class for an expanded clone.

j_gene: TRBJ1-5
v_gene: TRBV24-1
abundance: NA
CDR3aa: CATSDGGQGIHQPQHF

j_gene: TRBJ2-1
v_gene: TRBV5-1
abundance: NA
CDR3aa: CASSLALAGGTYNEQFF

j_gene: TRBJ2-7
v_gene: TRBV20-1
abundance: NA
CDR3aa: CSATGGLSYEQYF

j_gene: TRBJ1-1
v_gene: TRBV12-3/TRBV12-4
abundance: once
CDR3aa: CASSFHFRRGNSEAFF

j_gene: TRBJ1-5
v_gene: TRBV3-1
abundance: once
CDR3aa: CASSKRDSNQPQHF

j_gene: TRBJ1-1
v_gene: TRBV12-3/TRBV12-4
abundance: NA
CDR3aa: CASSSGTGRSAFF

j_gene: TRBJ1-5
v_gene: TRBV5-1
abundance: NA
CDR3aa: CASSQLRDRGGNQPQHF

j_gene: TRBJ1-1
v_gene: TRBV10-3
abundance: few
CDR3aa: CAISESGTVNTEAFF

j_gene: TRBJ2-3
v_gene: TRBV20-1
abundance: few
CDR3aa: CSADKGLAGVTDTQYF

j_gene: TRBJ1-2
v_gene: TRBV12-3/TRBV12-4
abundance: NA
CDR3aa: CASSSRSQGGGYTF

j_gene: TRBJ2-2
v_gene: TRBV7-8
abundance: NA
CDR3aa: CASSIYQQANTGELFF

j_gene: TRBJ1-5
v_gene: TRBV3-1
abundance: NA
CDR3aa: CASSQDPRGYNQPQHF

j_gene: TRBJ2-1
v_gene: TRBV12-3/TRBV12-4
abundance: few
CDR3aa: CASRSGRALGEQFF

j_gene: TRBJ2-5
v_gene: TRBV3-1
abundance: few
CDR3aa: CASSQDPSEGQETQYF

j_gene: TRBJ1-5
v_gene: TRBV24-1
abundance: NA
CDR3aa: CATSDRDGLNQPQHF

j_gene: TRBJ2-1
v_gene: TRBV20-1
abundance: few
CDR3aa: CSARGLGRRHNEQFF

j_gene: TRBJ1-2
v_gene: TRBV5-1
abundance: few
CDR3aa: CASSLGEQGGTSGYTF

j_gene: TRBJ2-3
v_gene: TRBV6-1
abundance: NA
CDR3aa: CASSEARRGDTQYF

j_gene: TRBJ2-7
v_gene: TRBV20-1
abundance: few
CDR3aa: CSASQSSYEQYF

j_gene: TRBJ2-3
v_gene: TRBV5-6
abundance: many
CDR3aa: CASSSGQGTDTQYF

j_gene: TRBJ2-1
v_gene: TRBV24-1
abundance: NA
CDR3aa: CATSDFRQGVSNEQFF

j_gene: TRBJ1-2
v_gene: TRBV20-1
abundance: NA
CDR3aa: CSASGRDYGYTF

j_gene: TRBJ2-3
v_gene: TRBV7-9
abundance: many
CDR3aa: CASSRTSGSTDTQYF

j_gene: TRBJ2-1
v_gene: TRBV12-3/TRBV12-4
abundance: NA
CDR3aa: CASILGGADVALPSCNEQFF

j_gene: TRBJ2-2
v_gene: TRBV7-9
abundance: NA
CDR3aa: CASSLYGVSNTGELFF

j_gene: TRBJ2-1
v_gene: TRBV11-2
abundance: NA
CDR3aa: CASSLAAGSPHEQFF

j_gene: TRBJ1-1
v_gene: TRBV7-2
abundance: few
CDR3aa: CASSLVSDLNTEAFF

j_gene: TRBJ2-1
v_gene: TRBV5-1
abundance: once
CDR3aa: CASSISGSSEQFF

j_gene: TRBJ2-2
v_gene: TRBV7-7
abundance: few
CDR3aa: CASSPLAENTGELLF

j_gene: TRBJ2-1
v_gene: TRBV12-3/TRBV12-4
abundance: NA
CDR3aa: CASSPPSGLMGEQFF

j_gene: TRBJ2-7
v_gene: TRBV15
abundance: NA
CDR3aa: CATSRDIGPYEQYF

j_gene: TRBJ1-1
v_gene: TRBV7-6
abundance: NA
CDR3aa: CASSLAGDRAEAFF

j_gene: TRBJ1-3
v_gene: TRBV9
abundance: NA
CDR3aa: CASSVGEGPSGNTIYF

j_gene: TRBJ2-1
v_gene: TRBV3-1
abundance: NA
CDR3aa: CASSQDLGGWDNEQFF

j_gene: TRBJ2-7
v_gene: TRBV20-1
abundance: NA
CDR3aa: CSARPSGSVYEQYF

j_gene: TRBJ2-1
v_gene: TRBV15
abundance: NA
CDR3aa: CATSRDVGGYNEQFF